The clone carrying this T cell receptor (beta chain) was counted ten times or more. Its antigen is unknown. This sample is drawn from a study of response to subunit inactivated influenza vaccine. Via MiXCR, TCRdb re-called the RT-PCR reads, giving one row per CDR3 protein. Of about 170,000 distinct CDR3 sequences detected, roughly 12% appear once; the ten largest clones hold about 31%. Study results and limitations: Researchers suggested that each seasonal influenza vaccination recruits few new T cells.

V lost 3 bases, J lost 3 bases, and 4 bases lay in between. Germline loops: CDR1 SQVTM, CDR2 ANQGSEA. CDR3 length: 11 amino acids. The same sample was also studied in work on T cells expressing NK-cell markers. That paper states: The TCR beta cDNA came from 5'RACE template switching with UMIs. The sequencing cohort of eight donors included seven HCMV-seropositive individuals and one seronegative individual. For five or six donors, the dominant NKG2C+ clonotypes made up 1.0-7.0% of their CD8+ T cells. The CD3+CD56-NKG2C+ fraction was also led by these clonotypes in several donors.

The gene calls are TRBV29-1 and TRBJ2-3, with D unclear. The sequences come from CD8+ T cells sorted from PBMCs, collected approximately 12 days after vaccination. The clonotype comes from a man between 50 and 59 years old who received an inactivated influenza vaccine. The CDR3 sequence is CSVDVTDTQYF. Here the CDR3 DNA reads TGCAGCGTTGACGTTACAGATACGCAGTATTTT.